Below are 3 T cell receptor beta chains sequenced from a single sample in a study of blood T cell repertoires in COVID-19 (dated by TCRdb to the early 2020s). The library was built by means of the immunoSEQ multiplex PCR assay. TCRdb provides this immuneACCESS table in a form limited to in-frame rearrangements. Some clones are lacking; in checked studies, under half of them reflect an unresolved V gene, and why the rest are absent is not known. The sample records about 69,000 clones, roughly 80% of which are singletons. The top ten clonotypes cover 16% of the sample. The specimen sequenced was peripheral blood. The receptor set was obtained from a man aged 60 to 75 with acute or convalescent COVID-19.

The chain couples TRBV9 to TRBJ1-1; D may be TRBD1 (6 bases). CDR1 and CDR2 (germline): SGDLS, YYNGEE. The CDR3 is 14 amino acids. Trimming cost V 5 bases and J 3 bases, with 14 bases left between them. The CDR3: CASREGGPDTEAFF. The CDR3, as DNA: TGTGCCAGCAGGGAGGGGGGGCCCGACACTGAAGCTTTCTTT.

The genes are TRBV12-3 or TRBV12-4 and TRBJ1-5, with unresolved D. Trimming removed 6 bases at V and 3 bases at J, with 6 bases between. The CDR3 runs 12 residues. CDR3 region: CASSLYNQPQHF. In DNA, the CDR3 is TGTGCCAGCAGCCTCTACAATCAGCCCCAGCATTTT.

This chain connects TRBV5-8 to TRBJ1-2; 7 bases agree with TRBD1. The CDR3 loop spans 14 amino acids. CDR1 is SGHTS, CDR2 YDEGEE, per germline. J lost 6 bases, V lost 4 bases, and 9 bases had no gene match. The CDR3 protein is CASSPDRLLHGYTF. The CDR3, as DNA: TGTGCCAGCAGCCCGGACAGGCTTTTGCATGGCTACACCTTC.